A selection of T cell receptor beta chains follows, all from one sample in a study of blood T cell repertoires in COVID-19. Data came from immunoSEQ multiplex PCR; TCRdb stores just in-frame clones and leaves some out. The top ten clones hold about 12% of a sample with around 90,000 clones, about 81% of them seen once. The sequencing sample was made of peripheral blood. These receptors were taken from a human donor in a cohort sampled during active COVID-19. The CDR3 runs from the conserved cysteine through the conserved F or W. A D gene is named only where the DNA matches it firmly.

TRBV10-3,TRBD2,CAISGTSEETQYF
TRBV10-2,TRBD2,CASSEASGDRRETQYF
TRBV9,NA,CASSVGTRGSGNTIYF
TRBV13,NA,CASSYRVSYEQYF
TRBV19,NA,CASSIQGNTEAFF
TRBV28,TRBD1,CASSRRDRGRTEAFF
TRBV6-5,NA,CASNSGVNQPQHF
TRBV7-8,NA,CASSLVAGNHQPQHF
TRBV28,TRBD1,CASSIQGAEADTQYF
TRBV5-1,NA,CASSSQTGGSYNEQFF
TRBV3-1/TRBV3-2,NA,CASSTTATNGLLYF
TRBV6-1,TRBD1,CASSDGPGTGGAQPQHF
TRBV4-2,TRBD2,CASSLRGLAGQETQYF
TRBV5-1,TRBD1,CASSSGTGDGYTF
TRBV5-1,TRBD1,CASSLGIRGQAGGVGNTIYF
TRBV14,TRBD1,CASSHQGALAGANVLTF
TRBV6-5,NA,CASQGHIDQPQHF
TRBV9,NA,CASSVRGDRTNTEAFF
TRBV28,NA,CASLRAGPTEAFF
TRBV21-1,NA,CASSSVPGQGAVGETQYF
TRBV28,NA,CASSLYVGWNEQFF
TRBV5-1,TRBD1,CASSLTGVYGYTF
TRBV2,NA,CARSFIGGDEQFF
TRBV10-3,TRBD1,CAISEGRGPETQYF
TRBV18,TRBD1,CASSPRGQQVAKNIQYF
TRBV6-5,TRBD2,CASSYSGESSYNEQFF
TRBV5-4,NA,CASSLAGTVGSPLHF
TRBV12-3/TRBV12-4,TRBD1,CASSSPTGSQFF
TRBV25-1,NA,CASSELRHFNSPLHF
TRBV11-1,TRBD1,CASSRGQAETQYF
TRBV6-5,TRBD1,CASSYSSRGRIEQYF
TRBV6-6,NA,CASRRGGNEKLFF
TRBV19,NA,CASSIPGSPIYEQYF
TRBV5-8,NA,CASSLWQNGPLHF
TRBV18,TRBD1,CASSPRVRGRSYNEQFF
TRBV7-9,NA,CASSPRGRNTEAFF
TRBV7-3,NA,CASSLTGADEQYF
TRBV7-2,NA,CASSLELAGVGGYTF
TRBV11-2,TRBD1,CASSLLPTGGKEQYF
TRBV2,NA,CASSAEGQGPLHF
TRBV2,NA,CASRGRAGLTDTQYF
TRBV3-1/TRBV3-2,NA,CASSGQYQEKLFF
TRBV25-1,NA,CASSAPGNTIYF
TRBV18,NA,CASSPDWGGSSYNEQFF
TRBV18,NA,CASSAARDSPLHF